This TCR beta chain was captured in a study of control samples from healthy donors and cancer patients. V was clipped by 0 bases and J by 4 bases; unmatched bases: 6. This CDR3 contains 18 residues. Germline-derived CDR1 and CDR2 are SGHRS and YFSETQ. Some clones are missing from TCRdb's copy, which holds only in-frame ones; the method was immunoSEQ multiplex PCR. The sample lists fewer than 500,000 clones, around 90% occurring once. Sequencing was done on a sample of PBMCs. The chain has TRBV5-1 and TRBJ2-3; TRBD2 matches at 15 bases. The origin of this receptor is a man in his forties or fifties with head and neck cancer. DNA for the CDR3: TGCGCCAGCAGCTTGGGGACTAGCGGGGGGGCCATCGCAGATACGCAGTATTTT. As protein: CASSLGTSGGAIADTQYF.